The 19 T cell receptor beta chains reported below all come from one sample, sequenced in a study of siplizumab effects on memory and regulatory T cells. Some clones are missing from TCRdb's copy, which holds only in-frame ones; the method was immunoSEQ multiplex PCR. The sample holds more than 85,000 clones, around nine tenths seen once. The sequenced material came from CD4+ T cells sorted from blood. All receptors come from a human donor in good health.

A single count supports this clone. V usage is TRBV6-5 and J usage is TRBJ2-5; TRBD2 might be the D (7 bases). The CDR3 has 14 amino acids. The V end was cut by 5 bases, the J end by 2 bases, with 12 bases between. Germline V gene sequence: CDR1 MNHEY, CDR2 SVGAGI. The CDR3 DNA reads TGTGCCAGCAGTAGGGGGGGAGGGCAAGAGACCCAGTACTTC. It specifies CASSRGGGQETQYF.

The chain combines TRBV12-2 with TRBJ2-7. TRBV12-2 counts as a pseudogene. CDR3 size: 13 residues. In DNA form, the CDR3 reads TGTGCAAGTCGCAGGGACCCAATCTACGAGCAGTACTTC. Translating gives CASRRDPIYEQYF.

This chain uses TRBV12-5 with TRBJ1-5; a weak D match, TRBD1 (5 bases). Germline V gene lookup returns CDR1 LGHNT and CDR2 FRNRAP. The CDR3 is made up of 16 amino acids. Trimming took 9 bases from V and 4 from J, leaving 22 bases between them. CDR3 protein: CASTTRTGASNQPQHF. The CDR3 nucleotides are TGTGCTAGCACCACGAGAACCGGGGCTTCTAATCAGCCCCAGCATTTT.

DNA for the CDR3: TGTGCCAGCAGCCCTCGACAGGGGGCTTACGAGCAGTACTTC. Protein: CASSPRQGAYEQYF. The rearrangement uses TRBV14 and TRBJ2-7; TRBD1 matches 10 bases. The CDR3 totals 14 residues. The germline V gene has CDR1 SGHDN and CDR2 FVKESK. Germline trimming cut 4 bases from V and 4 bases from J; bases unmatched to any gene: 4.

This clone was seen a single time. Written as DNA, the CDR3 is TGCGCCAGCAGCTTGGAAGCAGGGGTCACCGGGGAGCTGTTTTTT. This gives the protein CASSLEAGVTGELFF. The V call is TRBV5-1, the J call TRBJ2-2, with a tentative D call TRBD1 (6 bases). V lost 0 bases, J lost 4 bases, and 10 bases lay in between. Germline CDR1 SGHRS, CDR2 YFSETQ. CDR3 length: 15 amino acids. Looking up the rest from reference TRBV5-1 and TRBJ2-2 gives the full variable domain: KAGVTQTPRYLIKTRGQQVTLSCSPISGHRSVSWYQQTPGQGLQFLFEYFSETQRNKGNFPGRFSGRQFSNSRSEMNVSTLELGDSALYLCASSLEAGVTGELFFGEGSRLTVL.

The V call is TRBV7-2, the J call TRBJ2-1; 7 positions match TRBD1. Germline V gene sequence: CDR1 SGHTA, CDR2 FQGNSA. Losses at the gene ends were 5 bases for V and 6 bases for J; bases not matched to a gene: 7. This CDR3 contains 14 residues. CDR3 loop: CASSAEAGGNEQFF. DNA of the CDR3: TGTGCCAGCAGCGCCGAGGCAGGGGGCAATGAGCAGTTCTTC.

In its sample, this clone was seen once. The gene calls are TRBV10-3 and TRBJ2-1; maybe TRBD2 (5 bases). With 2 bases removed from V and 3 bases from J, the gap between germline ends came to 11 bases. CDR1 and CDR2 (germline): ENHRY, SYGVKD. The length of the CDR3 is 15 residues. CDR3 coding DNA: TGTGCCATCAGTGAGGCCGCTAGCAACTACAATGAGCAGTTCTTC. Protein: CAISEAASNYNEQFF.

CDR3 sequence reads: CASSQGQGPFYGYTF. CDR3 nucleotide sequence: TGCGCCAGCAGCCAAGGGCAGGGCCCTTTCTATGGCTACACCTTC. The rearrangement joins TRBV4-1 to TRBJ1-2; weak D call: TRBD1 (5 bases). Germline assignment: CDR1 MGHRA and CDR2 YSYEKL. The CDR3 contains 15 residues. V dropped 1 base and J dropped 4 bases, with 13 bases sitting between them.

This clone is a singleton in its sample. The CDR3 nucleotides read TGCAGCGGAGTGAGGTCTAGCGGGGACACAGATACGCAGTATTTT. Protein: CSGVRSSGDTDTQYF. This chain uses TRBV29-1 with TRBJ2-3, with 9 bases lining up with TRBD2. Germline CDR1 reads SQVTM; CDR2 reads ANQGSEA. The CDR3 length is 15 residues. The V gene end was trimmed by 7 bases and the J gene end by 2 bases; junction bases not matched to a gene: 10.

The CDR3 DNA is TGCGCCAGCAGGGACAGGCCAACGGGCTCACCCCTCCACTTT. This gives the protein CASRDRPTGSPLHF. This chain joins TRBV5-1 and TRBJ1-6; 7 bases are shared with TRBD1. With V trimmed by 5 bases and J by 10 bases, 9 bases remained unmatched. Germline values: CDR1 SGHRS, CDR2 YFSETQ. The CDR3 has 14 residues.

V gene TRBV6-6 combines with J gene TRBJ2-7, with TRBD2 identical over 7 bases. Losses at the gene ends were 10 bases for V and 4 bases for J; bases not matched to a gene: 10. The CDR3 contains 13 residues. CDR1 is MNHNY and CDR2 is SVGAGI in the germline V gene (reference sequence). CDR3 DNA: TGTGCCACCCATGGGGGGGGTAGATACGAGCAGTACTTC. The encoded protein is CATHGGGRYEQYF.

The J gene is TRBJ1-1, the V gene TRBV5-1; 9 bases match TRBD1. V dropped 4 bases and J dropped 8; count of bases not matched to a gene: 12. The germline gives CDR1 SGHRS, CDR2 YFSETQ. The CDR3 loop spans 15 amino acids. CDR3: CASSIQTGGALEAFF. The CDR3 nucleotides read TGCGCCAGCAGCATCCAGACAGGGGGAGCTCTAGAAGCTTTCTTT.

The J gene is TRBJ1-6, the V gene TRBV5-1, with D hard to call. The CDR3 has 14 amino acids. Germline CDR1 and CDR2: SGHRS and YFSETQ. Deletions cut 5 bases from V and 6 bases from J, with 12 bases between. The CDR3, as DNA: TGCGCCAGCAGTTGGTCTGGGGTTAATTCACCCCTCCACTTT. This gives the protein CASSWSGVNSPLHF.

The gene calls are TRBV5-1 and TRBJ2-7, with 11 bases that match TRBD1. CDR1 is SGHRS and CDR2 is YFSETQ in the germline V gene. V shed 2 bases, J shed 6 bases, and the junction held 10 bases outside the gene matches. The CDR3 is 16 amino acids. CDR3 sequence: CASSFGPGQGAVEQYF. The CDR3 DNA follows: TGCGCCAGCAGCTTTGGTCCCGGACAGGGGGCCGTCGAGCAGTACTTC.

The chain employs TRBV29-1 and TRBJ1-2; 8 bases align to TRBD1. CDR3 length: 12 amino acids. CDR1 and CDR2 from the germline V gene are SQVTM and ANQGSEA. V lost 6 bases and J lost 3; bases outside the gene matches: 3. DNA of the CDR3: TGCAGCGTAACGACAGGGGACTATGGCTACACCTTC. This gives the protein CSVTTGDYGYTF.

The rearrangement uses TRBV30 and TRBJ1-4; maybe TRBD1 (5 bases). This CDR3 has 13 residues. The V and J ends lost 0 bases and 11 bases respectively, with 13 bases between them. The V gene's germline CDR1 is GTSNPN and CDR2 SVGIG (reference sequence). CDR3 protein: CAWSVTKTAKLFF. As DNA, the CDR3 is TGTGCCTGGAGTGTAACCAAGACAGCGAAACTGTTTTTT.

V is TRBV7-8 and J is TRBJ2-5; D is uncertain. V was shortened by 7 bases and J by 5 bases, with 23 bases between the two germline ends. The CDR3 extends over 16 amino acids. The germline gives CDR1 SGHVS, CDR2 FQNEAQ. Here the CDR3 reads CASTTGLDVSLETQYF. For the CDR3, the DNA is TGTGCCAGCACCACTGGCTTAGATGTGTCCCTGGAGACCCAGTACTTC.

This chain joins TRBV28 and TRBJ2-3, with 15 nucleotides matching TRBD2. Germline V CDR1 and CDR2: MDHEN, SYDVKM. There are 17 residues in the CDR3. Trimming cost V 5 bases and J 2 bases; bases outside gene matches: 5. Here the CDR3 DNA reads TGTGCCAGCAGTCTGGGACTAGCGGGGGGTCCCACAGATACGCAGTATTTT. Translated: CASSLGLAGGPTDTQYF.

CDR3 sequence reads: CASSNGRLAGKETQYF. The CDR3, as DNA: TGTGCCAGCAGCAACGGACGACTAGCGGGGAAAGAGACCCAGTACTTC. The chain employs TRBV21-1 and TRBJ2-5; TRBD2 is the table's D call, not checked against the DNA. TRBV21-1 is deemed a pseudogene. The length of the CDR3 is 16 residues.